This T cell receptor (beta chain) came from a study of OX40 agonist ivuxolimab in advanced cancers. Study as a whole: Those enrolled were roughly 85% male, with a mean age of 60 years and ages from roughly 23 to 80.

The CDR3 sequence is 14 residues long. Germline assignment: CDR1 SGHRS and CDR2 YFSETQ. Trimming left V 3 bases short and J 9 bases short, with 16 bases between. Clones were read by immunoSEQ multiplex PCR, and TCRdb kept only the in-frame ones, dropping some. Of about 79,000 clones in the sample, 91% were seen once. This sequence joins TRBV5-1 and TRBJ2-1; tentatively, D is TRBD1 or TRBD2 (5 bases each). The receptor was derived from an adult with an advanced solid tumor such as melanoma, head and neck, liver or kidney cancer. Sequenced here: CD4+ or CD8+ T cells sorted from blood, sampled in a trial of the OX40 agonist ivuxolimab. The CDR3, as DNA: TGCGCCAGCAGCTCCCAGCCGGGTGGGGGTGAGCAGTTCTTC. It specifies CASSSQPGGGEQFF.